The entry that follows covers one T cell receptor beta chain sequence. Looked up from germline, CDR1 is SGHVS and CDR2 is FQNEAQ. The CDR3 contains 13 residues. Deletions cut 5 bases from V and 5 bases from J, with 12 bases between. TCRdb reprocessed the RT-PCR reads via MiXCR and lists one record per CDR3 protein. In the table there are about 680,000 distinct CDR3 sequences, 13% to 15% of which are singletons. The sample comprised memory CD4+ T cells from blood. This chain joins TRBV7-8 and TRBJ1-2; D is undetermined. The sequence came from a female donor in good health, serving as a healthy control. The CDR3 coding sequence is TGTGCCAGCAGCCAGAAGGATCTATATGGCTACACCTTC. This encodes CASSQKDLYGYTF. The full variable domain, in which reference TRBV7-8 and TRBJ1-2 provide the parts outside the CDR3, is GAGVSQSPRYKVAKRGQDVALRCDPISGHVSLFWYQQALGQGPEFLTYFQNEAQLDKSGLPSDRFFAERPEGSVSTLKIQRTQQEDSAVYLCASSQKDLYGYTFGSGTRLTVV.